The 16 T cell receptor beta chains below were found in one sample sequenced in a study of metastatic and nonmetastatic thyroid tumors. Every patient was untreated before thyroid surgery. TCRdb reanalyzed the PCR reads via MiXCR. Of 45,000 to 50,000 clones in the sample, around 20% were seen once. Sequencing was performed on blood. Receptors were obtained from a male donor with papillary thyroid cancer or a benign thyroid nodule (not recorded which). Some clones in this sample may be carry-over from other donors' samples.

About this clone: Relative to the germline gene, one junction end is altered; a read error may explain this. Here the CDR3 DNA reads TGTGCCATCAGTGAAGTGCTTCTTAGGAGTGGGAATCCTGAAGCTTTCTTT. Its translation is CAISEVLLRSGNPEAFF. V and J are TRBV2 and TRBJ1-1; D gene ambiguous. Looked up from germline, CDR1 is SNHLY and CDR2 is FYNNEI. This CDR3 has 17 amino acids.

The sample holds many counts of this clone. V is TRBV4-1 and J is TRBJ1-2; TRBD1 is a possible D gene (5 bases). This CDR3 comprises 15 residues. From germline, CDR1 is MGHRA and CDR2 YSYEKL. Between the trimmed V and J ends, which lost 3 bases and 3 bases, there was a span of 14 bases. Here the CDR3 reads CASSHTRDVYYGYTF. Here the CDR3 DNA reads TGCGCCAGCAGCCACACCCGGGACGTTTACTATGGCTACACCTTC.

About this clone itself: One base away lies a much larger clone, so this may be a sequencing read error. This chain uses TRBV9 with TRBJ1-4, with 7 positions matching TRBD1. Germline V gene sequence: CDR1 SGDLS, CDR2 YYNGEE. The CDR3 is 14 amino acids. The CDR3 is CASSISGGGENLFF. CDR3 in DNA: TGTGCCAGCAGCATCTCAGGGGGGGGTGAAAACCTGTTTTTT.

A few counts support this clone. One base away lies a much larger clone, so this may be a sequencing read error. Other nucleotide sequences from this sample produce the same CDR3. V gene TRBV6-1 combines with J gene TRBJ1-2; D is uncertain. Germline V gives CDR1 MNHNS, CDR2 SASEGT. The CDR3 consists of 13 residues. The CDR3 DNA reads TGTGCCAGCCCTACGATCGGTGACTATGGCTATACCTTC. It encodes CASPTIGDYGYTF.

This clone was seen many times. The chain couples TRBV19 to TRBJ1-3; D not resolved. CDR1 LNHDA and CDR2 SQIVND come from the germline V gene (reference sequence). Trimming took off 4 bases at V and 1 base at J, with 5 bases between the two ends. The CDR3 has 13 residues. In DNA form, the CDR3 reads TGTGCCAGTAGTAGTAGTTCTGGAAACACCATATATTTT. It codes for CASSSSSGNTIYF. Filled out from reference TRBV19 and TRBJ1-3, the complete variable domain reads DGGITQSPKYLFRKEGQNVTLSCEQNLNHDAMYWYRQDPGQGLRLIYYSQIVNDFQKGDIAEGYSVSREKKESFPLTVTSAQKNPTAFYLCASSSSSGNTIYFGEGSWLTVV.

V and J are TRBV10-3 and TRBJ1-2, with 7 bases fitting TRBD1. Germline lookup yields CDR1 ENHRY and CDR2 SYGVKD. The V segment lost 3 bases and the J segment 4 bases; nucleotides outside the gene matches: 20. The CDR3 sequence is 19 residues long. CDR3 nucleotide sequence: TGTGCCATCAGTGAAGTCTCGGGAGGGACAGTGGGCCACAGCTATGGCTACACCTTC. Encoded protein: CAISEVSGGTVGHSYGYTF.

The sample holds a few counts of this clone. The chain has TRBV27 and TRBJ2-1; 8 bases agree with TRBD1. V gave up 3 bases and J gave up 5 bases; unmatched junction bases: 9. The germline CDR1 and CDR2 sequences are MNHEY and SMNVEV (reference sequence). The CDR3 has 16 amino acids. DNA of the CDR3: TGTGCCAGCAGTTTGTTCTGGACAGGGTCGGACAATGAGCAGTTCTTC. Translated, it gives CASSLFWTGSDNEQFF.

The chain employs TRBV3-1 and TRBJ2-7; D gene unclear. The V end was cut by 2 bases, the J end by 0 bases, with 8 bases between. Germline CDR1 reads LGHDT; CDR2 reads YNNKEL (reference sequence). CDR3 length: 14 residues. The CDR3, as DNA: TGTGCCAGCAGCCAACTGAGATTCTCCTACGAGCAGTACTTC. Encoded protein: CASSQLRFSYEQYF.

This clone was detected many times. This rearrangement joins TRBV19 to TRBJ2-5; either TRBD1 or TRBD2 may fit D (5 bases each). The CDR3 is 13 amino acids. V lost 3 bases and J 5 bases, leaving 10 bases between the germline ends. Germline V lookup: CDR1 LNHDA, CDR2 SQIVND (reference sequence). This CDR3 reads CASSIGGWETQYF. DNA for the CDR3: TGTGCCAGTAGTATTGGGGGATGGGAGACCCAGTACTTC. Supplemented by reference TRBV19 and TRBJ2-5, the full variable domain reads DGGITQSPKYLFRKEGQNVTLSCEQNLNHDAMYWYRQDPGQGLRLIYYSQIVNDFQKGDIAEGYSVSREKKESFPLTVTSAQKNPTAFYLCASSIGGWETQYFGPGTRLLVL.

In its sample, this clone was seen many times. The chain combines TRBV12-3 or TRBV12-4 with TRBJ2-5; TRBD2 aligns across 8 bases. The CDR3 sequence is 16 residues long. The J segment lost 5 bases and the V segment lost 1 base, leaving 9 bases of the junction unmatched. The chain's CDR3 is CASSLGRGGARETQYF. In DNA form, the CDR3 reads TGTGCCAGCAGTTTAGGTCGGGGGGGGGCCAGGGAGACCCAGTACTTC.

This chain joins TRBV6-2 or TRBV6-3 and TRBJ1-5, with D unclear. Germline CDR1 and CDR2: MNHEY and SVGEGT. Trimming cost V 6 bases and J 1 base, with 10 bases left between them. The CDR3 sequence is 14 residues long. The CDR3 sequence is CASSPGLSNQPQHF. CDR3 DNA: TGTGCCAGCAGCCCAGGACTGAGCAATCAGCCCCAGCATTTT.

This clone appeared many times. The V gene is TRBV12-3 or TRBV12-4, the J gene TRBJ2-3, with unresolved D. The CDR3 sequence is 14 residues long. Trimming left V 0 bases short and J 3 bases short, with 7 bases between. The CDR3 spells CASSLAVGTDTQYF. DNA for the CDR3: TGTGCCAGCAGTTTAGCCGTGGGAACAGATACGCAGTATTTT.

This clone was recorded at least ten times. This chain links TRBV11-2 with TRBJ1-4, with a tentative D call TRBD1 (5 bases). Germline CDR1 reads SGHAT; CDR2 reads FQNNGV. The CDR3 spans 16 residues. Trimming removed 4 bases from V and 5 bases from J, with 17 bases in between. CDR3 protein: CASSSPRGQENEKLFF. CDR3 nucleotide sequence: TGTGCCAGCAGCTCACCCCGGGGCCAGGAAAATGAAAAACTGTTTTTT.

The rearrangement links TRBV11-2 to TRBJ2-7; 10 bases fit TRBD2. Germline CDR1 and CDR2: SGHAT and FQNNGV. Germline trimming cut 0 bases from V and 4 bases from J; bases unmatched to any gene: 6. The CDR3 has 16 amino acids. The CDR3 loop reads CASSLESGAGGYEQYF. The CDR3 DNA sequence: TGTGCCAGCAGCTTAGAGTCCGGAGCGGGAGGGTACGAGCAGTACTTC.

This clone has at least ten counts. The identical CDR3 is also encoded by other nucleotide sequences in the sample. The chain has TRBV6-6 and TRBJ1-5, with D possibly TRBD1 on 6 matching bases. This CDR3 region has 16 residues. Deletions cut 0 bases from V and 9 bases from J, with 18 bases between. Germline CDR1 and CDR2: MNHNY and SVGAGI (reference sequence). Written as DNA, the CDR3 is TGTGCCAGCAGTTACTCGATGGGACACCGGGGGGGGCCCCAGCATTTT. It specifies CASSYSMGHRGGPQHF.

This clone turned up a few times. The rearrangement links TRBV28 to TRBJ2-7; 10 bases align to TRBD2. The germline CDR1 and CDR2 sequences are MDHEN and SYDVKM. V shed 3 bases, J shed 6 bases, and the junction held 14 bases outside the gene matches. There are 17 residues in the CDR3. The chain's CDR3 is CASSLLAGDHPDGEQYF. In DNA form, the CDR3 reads TGTGCCAGCAGTTTGCTAGCGGGAGATCATCCCGACGGCGAGCAGTACTTC.